This passage covers 32 T cell receptor beta chains from one sample sequenced in a study of blood T cells in healthy people across ages. For the second PCR, which ran for about 6 to 11 cycles, a sample-barcoded 5' primer and a J-beta primer mix were used. TCRdb reprocessed the 5' RACE reads with MiXCR, giving one entry per CDR3 protein. Found here are 550,000 to 750,000 distinct CDR3 sequences, 20% to 25% of them singletons; the top ten hold roughly 3.6%. The material sequenced was blood. The receptors stem from a man between 65 and 85 years old in good health.

There are a few counts of this clonotype. The V gene is TRBV21-1, the J gene TRBJ2-2; the D segment call TRBD2 is taken from the table without a DNA check. TRBV21-1 is a known pseudogene. The CDR3 totals 17 residues. CDR3 bases: TGTGCCAGCAGTAACCCGAGGGAGGGCCTTTCCTGCGGGGAGCTGTTTTTT. Its protein product is CASSNPREGLSCGELFF.

This chain links TRBV11-2 with TRBJ2-3; D is perhaps TRBD2 (6 bases). CDR1 and CDR2 (germline): SGHAT, FQNNGV. CDR3 length equals 15 residues. The V and J ends lost 2 bases and 3 bases respectively, with 12 bases between them. The CDR3 sequence is CASSLSEGLTDTQYF. The CDR3 nucleotides read TGTGCCAGCAGCTTATCTGAGGGACTGACAGATACGCAGTATTTT.

The gene calls are TRBV7-8 and TRBJ2-3; 8 nucleotides match TRBD2. The V and J ends lost 4 bases and 1 base, in that order; junction bases with no gene match: 10. From germline, CDR1 is SGHVS and CDR2 FQNEAQ. CDR3 length: 17 amino acids. The CDR3 protein is CASSSWKREKRTDTQYF. The CDR3 coding sequence is TGTGCCAGCAGCTCCTGGAAGCGGGAGAAACGCACAGATACGCAGTATTTT.

This clonotype was observed at least ten times. The chain joins TRBV7-3 to TRBJ1-3, with no clear D. This CDR3 is 13 amino acids long. V lost 1 base, J lost 0 bases, and 1 base lay in between. Germline V gene data show CDR1 as SGHTA and CDR2 as FQGTGA. The CDR3 DNA reads as TGTGCCAGCAGCTTAAACTCTGGAAACACCATATATTTT. Protein: CASSLNSGNTIYF.

V and J are TRBV6-1 and TRBJ2-3; 11 nucleotides align to TRBD2. The CDR3 consists of 16 residues. J was trimmed by 0 bases and V by 3 bases; bases with no gene match: 2. CDR1 and CDR2 (germline): MNHNS, SASEGT. CDR3 amino acids: CASSDTSGSSTDTQYF. Here the CDR3 DNA reads TGTGCCAGCAGTGATACTAGCGGGAGCAGCACAGATACGCAGTATTTT.

The sample holds many counts of this clonotype. The chain has TRBV7-2 and TRBJ2-7; the D is unclear. The CDR3 is 12 amino acids. The V end was cut by 5 bases, the J end by 1 base, with 6 bases between. Germline CDR1 reads SGHTA; CDR2 reads FQGNSA. CDR3 sequence (DNA): TGTGCCAGCAGCCCGACATCCTACGAGCAGTACTTC. It specifies CASSPTSYEQYF.

Only a few counts were recorded for this clonotype. V is TRBV7-9 and J is TRBJ2-1; 10 bases are shared with TRBD2. The CDR3 runs to 14 residues. The V gene's germline CDR1 is SEHNR and CDR2 FQNEAQ (reference sequence). V lost 6 bases, J lost 7 bases, and 6 bases stayed unmatched. The CDR3 region has the DNA TGTGCCAGCAGGGGAGGACTAGCGGAAAATGAGCAGTTCTTC. Its protein product is CASRGGLAENEQFF. The variable domain in full, completed from reference TRBV7-9 and TRBJ2-1, reads DTGVSQNPRHKITKRGQNVTFRCDPISEHNRLYWYRQTLGQGPEFLTYFQNEAQLEKSRLLSDRFSAERPKGSFSTLEIQRTEQGDSAMYLCASRGGLAENEQFFGPGTRLTVL.

This clonotype occurred many times. The chain links TRBV21-1 to TRBJ2-1; the DNA was not used to check the table's D call, TRBD1. TRBV21-1 is a recognized pseudogene. There are 15 residues in the CDR3. The CDR3 is CASSKGQGSYNEQFF. The DNA for the CDR3 is TGTGCCAGCAGCAAGGGACAGGGCTCCTACAATGAGCAGTTCTTC.

This clonotype was recorded many times. The chain combines TRBV29-1 with TRBJ2-5, with D possibly being TRBD2 (6 bases). The CDR3 is made up of 13 amino acids. The germline V gene has CDR1 SQVTM and CDR2 ANQGSEA. Trimming removed 4 bases at V and 9 bases at J, with 18 bases between. CDR3 DNA sequence: TGCAGCGTTGGGGGGGATAAGAGATTGTCCCAGTACTTC. It specifies CSVGGDKRLSQYF.

This clonotype was recorded a few times. This rearrangement joins TRBV20-1 to TRBJ1-6; 8 positions agree with TRBD1. This CDR3 is built from 15 residues. CDR1 is DFQATT, CDR2 SNEGSKA, per germline (reference sequence). J gave up 7 bases and V 1 base, and 6 bases lay outside the gene matches. This chain's CDR3 is CSARGPGTGNSPLHF. The CDR3 DNA reads TGCAGTGCTAGAGGACCAGGGACAGGCAATTCACCCCTCCACTTT.

Details on this clonotype: A much larger clone differs by one base, so this may be a read error. The chain carries TRBV5-1 and TRBJ2-5; the match to TRBD1 covers 7 bases. This CDR3 is built from 13 residues. Germline CDR1 and CDR2: SGHRS and YFSETQ. The CDR3 reads CASSTGVQEAQYF. CDR3 in DNA: TGCGCCAGCAGCACAGGGGTTCAAGAGGCCCAGTACTTC.

There are a few counts of this clonotype. The chain carries TRBV7-9 and TRBJ2-5, with 12 bases identical to TRBD2. With V trimmed by 4 bases and J by 2 bases, 5 bases remained unmatched. Per germline, CDR1 SEHNR and CDR2 FQNEAQ (reference sequence). The CDR3 totals 16 residues. Here the CDR3 DNA reads TGTGCCAGCAGCTCCCGCGGACTAGCGGGACAAGAGACCCAGTACTTC. It specifies CASSSRGLAGQETQYF.

The gene calls are TRBV7-2 and TRBJ2-3, with 13 bases aligning to TRBD2. CDR3 length equals 16 residues. Per germline, CDR1 SGHTA and CDR2 FQGNSA. With 5 bases clipped from V and 4 bases from J, the junction kept 6 bases outside the gene matches. The CDR3 protein is CASSIGLAGVSDTQYF. The CDR3 coding sequence is TGTGCCAGCAGCATTGGACTAGCGGGAGTTTCAGATACGCAGTATTTT.

This clonotype was seen a few times. The chain couples TRBV10-3 to TRBJ2-3; TRBD1 matches 9 bases. Trimming removed 4 bases from V and 4 bases from J; junction bases left unmatched: 6. Germline CDR1 is ENHRY and CDR2 is SYGVKD. The CDR3 spans 15 residues. CDR3 sequence: CAISAGTGYSDTQYF. In DNA, the CDR3 is TGTGCCATCAGTGCTGGGACAGGGTACTCAGATACGCAGTATTTT.

The J gene is TRBJ1-4, the V gene TRBV9, with a weak D call TRBD1 (5 bases). The V end lost 0 bases, the J end lost 3 bases, and 9 bases lay between the germline ends. The V gene's germline CDR1 is SGDLS and CDR2 YYNGEE. CDR3 length: 15 amino acids. CDR3 residues: CASSVEARANEKLFF. CDR3 nucleotides: TGTGCCAGCAGCGTAGAGGCCAGGGCTAATGAAAAACTGTTTTTT.

This clonotype was counted many times. The gene calls are TRBV28 and TRBJ2-7, with D possibly TRBD2 on 6 matching bases. The CDR3 loop spans 13 amino acids. Trimming removed 2 bases at V and 2 bases at J, with 7 bases between. CDR1 is MDHEN, CDR2 SYDVKM, per germline. CDR3 region: CASSLGGTYEQYF. DNA for the CDR3: TGTGCCAGCAGTTTAGGGGGGACCTACGAGCAGTACTTC. The full variable domain, in which reference TRBV28 and TRBJ2-7 provide the parts outside the CDR3, is DVKVTQSSRYLVKRTGEKVFLECVQDMDHENMFWYRQDPGLGLRLIYFSYDVKMKEKGDIPEGYSVSREKKERFSLILESASTNQTSMYLCASSLGGTYEQYFGPGTRLTVT.

The chain uses TRBV29-1 and TRBJ1-3, with unresolved D. V dropped 4 bases and J dropped 2 bases, with 3 bases sitting between them. CDR3 size: 11 residues. Germline values: CDR1 SQVTM, CDR2 ANQGSEA. CDR3 amino acids: CSVVTGNTIYF. CDR3 bases: TGCAGCGTTGTAACTGGAAACACCATATATTTT.

This clonotype was seen repeatedly, ten times or more. The J gene is TRBJ2-1, the V gene TRBV29-1; D not resolved. The CDR3 runs to 10 residues. The germline V gene encodes CDR1 SQVTM and CDR2 ANQGSEA. Deletions cut 4 bases from V and 7 bases from J, with 5 bases between. In DNA, the CDR3 is TGCAGCGTTGGAAGAAATGAGCAGTTCTTC. It is translated as CSVGRNEQFF.

In the case of this clonotype: One base away lies a much larger clone, so this may be a sequencing read error. The genes are TRBV28 and TRBJ2-1; D call uncertain. CDR3 length: 13 amino acids. V was shortened by 11 bases and J by 4 bases, with 15 bases between the two germline ends. Germline CDR1 reads MDHEN; CDR2 reads SYDVKM. CDR3 loop: CAGNELVYNEQFF. The CDR3 coding sequence is TGTGCCGGCAACGAGCTCGTTTACAATGAGCAGTTCTTC.

This clonotype appeared a few times. DNA of the CDR3: TGCGCCAGCAGTGCTTTGCCGGGACAGCGGGCTCGTGGAAACACCATATATTTT. Encoded protein: CASSALPGQRARGNTIYF. The chain recombines TRBV10-2 with TRBJ1-3; 7 bases fit TRBD1. Germline V lookup: CDR1 WSHSY, CDR2 SAAADI. This CDR3 comprises 18 residues. With V trimmed by 4 bases and J by 3 bases, 15 bases remained unmatched.

This clonotype has more than one count but fewer than ten. This rearrangement joins TRBV6-1 to TRBJ2-1; D might be TRBD2 (6 bases). CDR3 size: 13 residues. Looked up from germline, CDR1 is MNHNS and CDR2 is SASEGT. V gave up 2 bases and J gave up 6 bases, with 8 bases separating them. DNA for the CDR3: TGTGCCAGCAGTGAACCGGGAGCCAATGAGCAGTTCTTC. Translation gives CASSEPGANEQFF.

This clonotype occurred a few times. The chain combines TRBV18 with TRBJ2-3; TRBD2 matches 12 bases. J was trimmed by 3 bases and V by 3 bases; bases with no gene match: 4. Germline V lookup: CDR1 KGHSH, CDR2 LQKENI. This CDR3 is built from 16 residues. The CDR3 sequence is CASSPLAGGPTDTQYF. The CDR3 DNA is TGTGCCAGCTCACCCCTAGCGGGAGGGCCGACAGATACGCAGTATTTT.

The chain is built from TRBV7-6 and TRBJ2-2, with a tentative D call TRBD2 (5 bases). V lost 3 bases and J lost 0, with 11 bases in between. The CDR3 is 16 residues long. Germline-derived CDR1 and CDR2 are SGHVS and FNYEAQ. CDR3 in DNA: TGTGCCAGCAGCTTCACGAGGACTCCGAACACCGGGGAGCTGTTTTTT. It translates to CASSFTRTPNTGELFF.

The chain combines TRBV15 with TRBJ2-3, with 8 positions matching TRBD2. V shed 0 bases, J shed 2 bases, and the junction held 13 bases outside the gene matches. CDR3 length: 19 amino acids. CDR1 and CDR2 from the germline V gene are LNHNV and YYDKDF (reference sequence). The chain's CDR3 is CATSRDNREGSWNTDTQYF. CDR3 nucleotide sequence: TGTGCCACCAGCAGAGATAACCGGGAGGGGAGTTGGAACACAGATACGCAGTATTTT.

This clonotype was seen many times. As DNA, the CDR3 is TGTGCCAGCAGTTTTGAACGACGGAAGAACACTGAAGCTTTCTTT. Its protein is CASSFERRKNTEAFF. The chain joins TRBV12-3 or TRBV12-4 to TRBJ1-1; D remains unclear. V was shortened by 3 bases and J by 1 base, with 12 bases between the two germline ends. This CDR3 has 15 residues.

The chain carries TRBV4-3 and TRBJ2-7, with no clear D. The germline V and J ends were trimmed by 0 bases and 2 bases, with 8 bases remaining between them. Per the germline V gene, CDR1 is LGHNA and CDR2 is YSLEER. The CDR3 sequence is 14 residues long. CDR3 bases: TGCGCCAGCAGCCAAGATGTGCGGACCTACGAGCAGTACTTC. It encodes CASSQDVRTYEQYF.

The chain has TRBV20-1 and TRBJ2-1; the D gene is possibly TRBD1 (6 bases). The germline gives CDR1 DFQATT, CDR2 SNEGSKA (reference sequence). This CDR3 region has 14 residues. Between the trimmed V and J ends, which lost 2 bases and 6 bases, there was a span of 14 bases. The CDR3 nucleotides read TGCAGTGCTAGAAGTGGACAGCGATCCAATGAGCAGTTCTTC. Its translation is CSARSGQRSNEQFF.

This clonotype was counted between two and nine times. The rearrangement links TRBV18 to TRBJ2-2; D tentatively reads TRBD1 or TRBD2 (5 bases each). V lost 4 bases to trimming and J lost 3 bases, with 12 bases between them. The CDR3 sequence is 15 residues long. In germline, CDR1 is KGHSH, CDR2 LQKENI. The CDR3 spells CASSQSGTDTGELFF. The CDR3 DNA follows: TGTGCCAGCTCACAATCCGGGACGGACACCGGGGAGCTGTTTTTT. Filled out from reference TRBV18 and TRBJ2-2, the complete variable domain reads NAGVMQNPRHLVRRRGQEARLRCSPMKGHSHVYWYRQLPEEGLKFMVYLQKENIIDESGMPKERFSAEFPKEGPSILRIQQVVRGDSAAYFCASSQSGTDTGELFFGEGSRLTVL.

The J gene is TRBJ2-7, the V gene TRBV6-1; 13 bases map to TRBD2. After removal of 7 bases from V and 7 bases from J, the junction contained 10 bases not matched to a gene. Germline-derived CDR1 and CDR2 are MNHNS and SASEGT. CDR3 length equals 15 residues. CDR3 nucleotides: TGTGCCAGCACCGCAAGACTAGCGGGGGGTGCGGAGCAGTACTTC. It is translated as CASTARLAGGAEQYF.

This clonotype has more than one count but fewer than ten. J is TRBJ2-7 and V is TRBV28, with 9 nucleotides matching TRBD2. V shed 2 bases, J shed 7 bases, and the junction held 6 bases outside the gene matches. The CDR3 sequence is 14 residues long. Germline V CDR1 and CDR2: MDHEN, SYDVKM. CDR3 coding DNA: TGTGCCAGCAGTTTACTCGAGCGGGAGGATGAGCAGTACTTC. Translated, it gives CASSLLEREDEQYF.

This chain links TRBV6-5 with TRBJ2-4; D is uncertain. The CDR3 is 16 amino acids. Between the trimmed V and J ends, which lost 0 bases and 1 base, there was a span of 10 bases. Germline values: CDR1 MNHEY, CDR2 SVGAGI. The CDR3 protein is CASSYSPEGAKNIQYF. The CDR3, as DNA: TGTGCCAGCAGTTACTCTCCAGAAGGGGCCAAAAACATTCAGTACTTC.

The chain joins TRBV20-1 to TRBJ2-7, with 9 bases matching TRBD2. The CDR3 runs to 13 residues. V was clipped by 1 base and J by 6 bases; unmatched bases: 4. The germline V gene has CDR1 DFQATT and CDR2 SNEGSKA (reference sequence). CDR3 bases: TGCAGTGCTAGAGTTGAACTAGCGGGCGAGCAGTACTTC. Its translation: CSARVELAGEQYF.